The 4 T cell receptor beta chains below all came from one sample that was sequenced in a study of T cells in Graves' hyperthyroidism and ophthalmopathy. RNA transcripts yielded amplified TCR beta CDR3 regions. The study used the HTBI primer set for a first-round RT-PCR of the TCR CDR3. TCRdb processed the multiplex PCR reads anew with MiXCR; each CDR3 protein has one entry. The repertoire holds about 640,000 distinct CDR3 sequences, with more than 14% as singletons. Sequencing used blood. Source of these receptors: a woman aged 50 to 60 with Graves' ophthalmopathy.

This clonotype turned up a few times. This chain uses TRBV20-1 with TRBJ2-7; D may be TRBD1 (6 bases). Germline-derived CDR1 and CDR2 are DFQATT and SNEGSKA (reference sequence). Trimming left V 0 bases short and J 2 bases short, with 11 bases between. CDR3 size: 14 residues. In DNA form, the CDR3 reads TGCAGTGCTAGAGACCGACAGGAAACCTACGAGCAGTACTTC. Its translation: CSARDRQETYEQYF.

This chain connects TRBV5-8 to TRBJ1-6, with 7 bases lining up with TRBD1. The germline gives CDR1 SGHTS, CDR2 YDEGEE. The CDR3 has 15 amino acids. The trim removed 4 bases at V and 7 bases at J, leaving 8 bases unmatched. The DNA for the CDR3 is TGTGCCAGCAGCCTACATCTACAGGGGAATTCACCCCTCCACTTT. Its protein product is CASSLHLQGNSPLHF.

This clonotype was seen at least ten times. This rearrangement joins TRBV20-1 to TRBJ2-7; a weak D match, TRBD2 (5 bases). This CDR3 region has 16 residues. Germline V gives CDR1 DFQATT, CDR2 SNEGSKA (reference sequence). V was clipped by 6 bases and J by 3 bases, with 24 bases between them. In DNA, the CDR3 is TGCAGTGCCGATCAACGTAGCCCTACGGGGAGCTACGAGCAGTACTTC. It translates to CSADQRSPTGSYEQYF.

CDR3: CASSESLALDEQYF. CDR3 coding DNA: TGTGCCAGCAGTGAATCACTAGCCCTCGACGAGCAGTACTTC. The chain carries TRBV6-1 and TRBJ2-7; maybe TRBD2 (6 bases). This CDR3 is 14 amino acids long. Germline values: CDR1 MNHNS, CDR2 SASEGT. Trimming shortened V by 2 bases and J by 5 bases, and 13 bases separated the two germline ends.